The T cell receptor beta chain under discussion was sequenced for a study of blood T cell repertoires in COVID-19. Study as a whole: PBMCs, B-cell-depleted T cells, or T cells provided the cDNA or gDNA that made up the material.

In the original workflow: Counts of nucleated cells, estimated from reference gene primer amplification, were obtained. TCRdb's copy holds only in-frame clones and misses some; the assay was immunoSEQ multiplex PCR. The DNA gave D and trimming, while V, J and clone size come from that table. The repertoire includes 150,000 to 200,000 clones, 79% of them detected once, and 8.1% sits in the top ten. From germline, CDR1 is SQVTM and CDR2 ANQGSEA. V was pared by 3 bases and J by 0 bases, with 5 bases of the junction left unmatched. CDR3 length: 14 amino acids. The sequence was obtained from a woman between 55 and 75 years old with COVID-19, enrolled during active disease. The chain is built from TRBV29-1 and TRBJ2-7; TRBD1 aligns across 7 bases. Input material: peripheral blood. CDR3: CSVEGWDSSYEQYV. The CDR3 nucleotides are TGCAGCGTTGAGGGCTGGGACAGCTCCTACGAGCAGTACGTC.